These 16 T cell receptor beta chains came from one sample sequenced in a study of blood T cell repertoires in COVID-19. Method: immunoSEQ multiplex PCR; TCRdb's copy keeps in-frame clones and lacks some. The sample has under 150,000 clones, over 75% seen once. The sequenced sample consisted of peripheral blood. All receptors come from a woman in her 70s who had recovered from COVID-19.

V usage is TRBV2 and J usage is TRBJ2-1; D might be TRBD2 (5 bases). This CDR3 region has 13 residues. Germline lookup yields CDR1 SNHLY and CDR2 FYNNEI. Trimming removed 3 bases from V and 10 bases from J, with 13 bases in between. The CDR3 coding sequence is TGTGCCAGCAGTGAGGAGAGGGCAGCAGAGCAGTTCTTC. Translating it yields CASSEERAAEQFF. Using reference TRBV2 and TRBJ2-1 for the parts outside the CDR3, the full variable domain is EPEVTQTPSHQVTQMGQEVILRCVPISNHLYFYWYRQILGQKVEFLVSFYNNEISEKSEIFDDQFSVERPDGSNFTLKIRSTKLEDSAMYFCASSEERAAEQFFGPGTRLTVL.

A single count supports this clone. V and J are TRBV7-8 and TRBJ1-3; maybe TRBD1 (5 bases). Trimming removed 2 bases at V and 2 bases at J, with 10 bases between. Germline CDR1 reads SGHVS; CDR2 reads FQNEAQ. The CDR3 sequence is 15 residues long. The CDR3 region is CASSLSSGAGNTIYF. The CDR3 coding sequence is TGTGCCAGCAGCTTAAGTTCGGGGGCTGGAAACACCATATATTTT.

This rearrangement joins TRBV3-1 (or the pseudogene TRBV3-2) to TRBJ2-1; 7 bases match TRBD2. V was clipped by 4 bases and J by 7 bases; unmatched bases: 10. Germline-derived CDR1 and CDR2 are LGHDT and YNNKEL (reference sequence). The CDR3 length is 15 residues. CDR3 DNA sequence: TGTGCCAGCAGCCTCTTCGGACTAGTACGGAATGAGCAGTTCTTC. This gives the protein CASSLFGLVRNEQFF.

This clone appeared a single time. CDR3 region: CASSLGATNEKLFF. The CDR3 nucleotides are TGCGCCAGCAGCTTGGGCGCAACTAATGAAAAACTGTTTTTT. The J gene is TRBJ1-4, the V gene TRBV5-1; D is unresolved. Trimming took 0 bases from V and 0 from J, leaving 3 bases between them. The CDR3 sequence is 14 residues long. Germline CDR1 and CDR2: SGHRS and YFSETQ.

The chain is built from TRBV18 and TRBJ2-5; no definite D call. Germline CDR1 reads KGHSH; CDR2 reads LQKENI. This CDR3 region has 14 residues. V lost 3 bases, J lost 2 bases, and 10 bases lay in between. The CDR3 DNA sequence: TGTGCCAGCTCACCCTTGCTACTTCAAGAGACCCAGTACTTC. The encoded protein is CASSPLLLQETQYF.

The chain recombines TRBV18 with TRBJ2-6; D might be TRBD1 (5 bases). Trimming left V 2 bases short and J 3 bases short, with 14 bases between. CDR1 and CDR2 from the germline V gene are KGHSH and LQKENI. The CDR3 spans 17 residues. CDR3 coding DNA: TGTGCCAGCTCACCATGGCAGGGTGAAGATGGGGCCAACGTCCTGACTTTC. Its translation: CASSPWQGEDGANVLTF.

The V and J genes are TRBV2 and TRBJ2-3, with 12 bases aligning to TRBD2. The germline gives CDR1 SNHLY, CDR2 FYNNEI. This CDR3 spans 15 amino acids. The V gene end was trimmed by 4 bases and the J gene end by 2 bases; junction bases not matched to a gene: 1. The chain's CDR3 is CASSGLAGVTDTQYF. The CDR3 DNA sequence: TGTGCCAGCAGTGGACTAGCGGGAGTCACAGATACGCAGTATTTT.

The V and J genes are TRBV3-1 (or the pseudogene TRBV3-2) and TRBJ2-2; D is uncertain. Per germline, CDR1 LGHDT and CDR2 YNNKEL (reference sequence). Trimming removed 3 bases at V and 6 bases at J, with 14 bases between. The CDR3 runs 15 residues. CDR3 DNA sequence: TGTGCCAGCAGCCATAGGAGCTTATCCGCCGGGGAGCTGTTTTTT. Protein product: CASSHRSLSAGELFF.

The chain couples TRBV7-3 to TRBJ2-5; 7 nucleotides match TRBD1. Losses at the gene ends were 5 bases for V and 0 bases for J; bases not matched to a gene: 6. The CDR3 is 15 residues long. Germline loops: CDR1 SGHTA, CDR2 FQGTGA. CDR3 protein: CASSPGQSYQETQYF. The CDR3 coding sequence is TGTGCCAGCAGCCCGGGACAGTCGTACCAAGAGACCCAGTACTTC.

The chain's CDR3 is CASSPLEGGPSGSHEQYF. The CDR3 coding sequence is TGTGCCAGCAGTCCCCTGGAGGGGGGGCCGAGCGGGAGTCACGAGCAGTACTTC. The chain couples TRBV28 to TRBJ2-7; 8 bases agree with TRBD2. In germline, CDR1 is MDHEN, CDR2 SYDVKM. The ends lost 5 bases at V and 5 bases at J; junction bases unmatched: 20. The CDR3 spans 18 residues.

The rearrangement uses TRBV6-6 and TRBJ2-2; TRBD1 aligns across 7 bases. V trimming: 8 bases; J trimming: 2 bases; junction bases outside the gene matches: 5. Germline V lookup: CDR1 MNHNY, CDR2 SVGAGI (reference sequence). CDR3 size: 14 residues. The CDR3 spells CASGGQLNTGELFF. The CDR3 region has the DNA TGTGCCAGCGGGGGACAGCTCAACACCGGGGAGCTGTTTTTT.

V is TRBV6-5 and J is TRBJ2-1; TRBD2 agrees at 11 bases. Per the germline V gene, CDR1 is MNHEY and CDR2 is SVGAGI. CDR3 length: 15 residues. V shed 6 bases and J 4 bases; nucleotides not matched to a gene: 5. The CDR3 here is CASRRTSGGYNEQFF. CDR3 in DNA: TGTGCCAGCAGACGTACTAGCGGGGGTTACAATGAGCAGTTCTTC.

The rearrangement joins TRBV28 to TRBJ2-5, with TRBD2 matching over 9 bases. Losses at the gene ends were 5 bases for V and 5 bases for J; bases not matched to a gene: 6. The CDR3 extends over 14 amino acids. Germline assignment: CDR1 MDHEN and CDR2 SYDVKM. The CDR3 sequence is CASSIGGLAETQYF. The CDR3 nucleotides read TGTGCCAGCAGTATCGGGGGACTAGCTGAGACCCAGTACTTC.

V is TRBV19 and J is TRBJ1-1, with D possibly being TRBD1 (5 bases). This CDR3 comprises 14 residues. Per the germline V gene, CDR1 is LNHDA and CDR2 is SQIVND (reference sequence). V lost 5 bases and J lost 3, with 13 bases in between. The CDR3 nucleotides are TGTGCCAGTAGTTCCAGGGCCAGGGACACTGAAGCTTTCTTT. It translates to CASSSRARDTEAFF.

J is TRBJ2-3 and V is TRBV29-1; D call uncertain. Trimming took 7 bases from V and 6 from J, leaving 23 bases between them. The CDR3 runs 15 residues. Germline loops: CDR1 SQVTM, CDR2 ANQGSEA. The CDR3: CSGSPLRSEADTQYF. DNA for the CDR3: TGCAGCGGCTCCCCGTTGAGGAGTGAGGCGGATACGCAGTATTTT.

This clone appeared a single time. The gene calls are TRBV12-5 and TRBJ2-3; 10 bases align to TRBD2. Germline V CDR1 and CDR2: LGHNT, FRNRAP. The CDR3 length is 14 residues. Germline trimming cut 5 bases from V and 4 bases from J; bases unmatched to any gene: 3. The CDR3 DNA reads TGTGCTAGTGGTGTTAGCGGGGGGTCAGATACGCAGTATTTT. It is translated as CASGVSGGSDTQYF.